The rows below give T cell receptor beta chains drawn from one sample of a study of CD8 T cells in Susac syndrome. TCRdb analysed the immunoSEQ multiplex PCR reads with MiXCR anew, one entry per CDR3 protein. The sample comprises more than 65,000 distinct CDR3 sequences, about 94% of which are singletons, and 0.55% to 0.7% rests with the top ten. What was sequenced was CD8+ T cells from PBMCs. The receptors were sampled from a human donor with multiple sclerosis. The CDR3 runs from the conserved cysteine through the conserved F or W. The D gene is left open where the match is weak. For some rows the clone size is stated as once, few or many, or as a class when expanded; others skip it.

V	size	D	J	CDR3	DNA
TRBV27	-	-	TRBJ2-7	CASSIQDTYGYEQYF	TGTGCCAGCAGTATCCAGGACACCTACGGGTACGAGCAGTACTTC
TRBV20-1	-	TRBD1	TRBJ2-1	CSARGTGYNEQFF	TGCAGTGCTCGAGGGACAGGATACAATGAGCAGTTCTTC
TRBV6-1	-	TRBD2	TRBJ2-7	CASSERAGGPYEQYF	TGTGCCAGCAGTGAGAGAGCGGGAGGGCCCTACGAGCAGTACTTC
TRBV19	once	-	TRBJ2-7	CASSIGRSSYEQYF	TGTGCCAGTAGTATAGGGAGGAGCTCCTACGAGCAGTACTTC
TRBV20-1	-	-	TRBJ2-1	CSARGLATYNEQFF	TGCAGTGCTAGAGGGTTGGCAACCTACAATGAGCAGTTCTTC
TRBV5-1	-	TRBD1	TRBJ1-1	CASSPGTGTFFGAFF	TGCGCCAGCAGCCCTGGGACAGGGACCTTCTTCGGAGCTTTCTTT
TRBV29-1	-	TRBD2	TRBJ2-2	CSASLAGDNTGELFF	TGCAGCGCCTCACTAGCGGGAGACAACACCGGGGAGCTGTTTTTT
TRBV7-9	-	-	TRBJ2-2	CASSPPSATGELFF	TGTGCCAGCAGCCCCCCCAGTGCCACCGGGGAGCTGTTTTTT
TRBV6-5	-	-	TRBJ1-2	CASSYQDGGYTF	TGTGCCAGCAGTTATCAGGACGGTGGCTACACCTTC
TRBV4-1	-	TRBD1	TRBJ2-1	CASSHLQPGQGYNEQFF	TGCGCCAGCAGCCACTTACAACCGGGACAGGGATACAATGAGCAGTTCTTC
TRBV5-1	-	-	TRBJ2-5	CASSLAPGTRETQYF	TGCGCCAGCAGCTTGGCCCCAGGGACGAGGGAGACCCAGTACTTC
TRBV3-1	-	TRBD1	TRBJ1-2	CASSQEGQGALFDGYTF	TGTGCCAGCAGCCAAGAAGGGCAGGGGGCTTTGTTTGATGGCTACACCTTC
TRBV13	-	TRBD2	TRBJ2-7	CASSLGLGLAVEQYF	TGTGCCAGCAGCTTAGGCCTAGGACTAGCGGTTGAGCAGTACTTC
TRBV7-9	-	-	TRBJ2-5	CASSLGYF	TGTGCCAGCAGCTTGGGGTACTTC
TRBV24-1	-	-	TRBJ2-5	CATSDFTETQYF	TGTGCCACCAGTGATTTTACGGAGACCCAGTACTTC
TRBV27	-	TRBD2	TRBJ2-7	CASTERGGSYEQYF	TGTGCCAGCACCGAGCGGGGGGGCTCCTACGAGCAGTACTTC
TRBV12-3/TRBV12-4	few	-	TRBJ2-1	CASTLGGLSAYNEQFF	TGTGCCAGCACCTTGGGGGGCCTTAGCGCTTACAATGAGCAGTTCTTC
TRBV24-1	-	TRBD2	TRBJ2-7	CATSDLTSGTYEQYF	TGTGCCACCAGTGACCTGACTAGCGGAACCTACGAGCAGTACTTC
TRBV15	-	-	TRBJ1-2	CATSTVGEGSHGYTF	TGTGCCACCAGCACCGTGGGTGAGGGCTCGCATGGCTACACCTTC
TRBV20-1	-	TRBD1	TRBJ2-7	CSAKGQASYEQYF	TGCAGTGCTAAGGGACAGGCCTCCTACGAGCAGTACTTC
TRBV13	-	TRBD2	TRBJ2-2	CASSLDTGTSAGELFF	TGTGCCAGCAGCTTGGATACCGGGACTAGTGCCGGGGAGCTGTTTTTT
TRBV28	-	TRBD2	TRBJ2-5	CASSLLAGGGETQYF	TGTGCCAGCAGTTTATTGGCGGGAGGGGGAGAGACCCAGTACTTC
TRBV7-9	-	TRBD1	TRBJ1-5	CASSGTAYQPQHF	TGTGCCAGCAGCGGGACAGCTTATCAGCCCCAGCATTTT